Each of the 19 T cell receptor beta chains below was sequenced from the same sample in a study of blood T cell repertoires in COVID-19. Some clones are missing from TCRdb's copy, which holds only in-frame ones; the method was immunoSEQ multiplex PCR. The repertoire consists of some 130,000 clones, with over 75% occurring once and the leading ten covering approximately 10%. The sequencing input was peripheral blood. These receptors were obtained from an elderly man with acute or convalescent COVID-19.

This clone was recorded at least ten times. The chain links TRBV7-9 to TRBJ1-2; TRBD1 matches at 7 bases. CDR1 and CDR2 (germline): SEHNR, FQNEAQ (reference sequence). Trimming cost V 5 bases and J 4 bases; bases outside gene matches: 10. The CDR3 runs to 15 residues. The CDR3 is CASSLGQGTAYGYTF. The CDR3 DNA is TGTGCCAGCAGCCTAGGGCAGGGGACAGCCTATGGCTACACCTTC.

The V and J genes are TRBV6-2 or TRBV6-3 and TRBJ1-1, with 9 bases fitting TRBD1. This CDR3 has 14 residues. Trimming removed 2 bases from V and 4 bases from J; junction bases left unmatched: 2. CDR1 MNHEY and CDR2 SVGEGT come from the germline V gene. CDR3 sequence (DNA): TGTGCCAGCAGTTACCCGGGACAGGGCACTGAAGCTTTCTTT. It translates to CASSYPGQGTEAFF.

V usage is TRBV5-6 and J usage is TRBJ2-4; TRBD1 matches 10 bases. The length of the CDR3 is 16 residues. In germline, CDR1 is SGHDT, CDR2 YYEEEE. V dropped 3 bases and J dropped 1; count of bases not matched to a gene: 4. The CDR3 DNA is TGTGCCAGCAGCTACCGACAGGGGGCGGCCAAAAACATTCAGTACTTC. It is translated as CASSYRQGAAKNIQYF.

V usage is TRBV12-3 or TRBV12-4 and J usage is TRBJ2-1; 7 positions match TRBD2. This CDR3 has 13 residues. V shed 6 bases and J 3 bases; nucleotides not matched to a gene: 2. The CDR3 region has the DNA TGTGCCAGCAGCCCGGGGGGCTACAATGAGCAGTTCTTC. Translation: CASSPGGYNEQFF.

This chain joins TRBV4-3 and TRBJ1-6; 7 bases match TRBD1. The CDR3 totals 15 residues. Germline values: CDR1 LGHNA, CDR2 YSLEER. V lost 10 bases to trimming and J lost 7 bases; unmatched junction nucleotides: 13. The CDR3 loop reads CANLIPGQLNSPLHF. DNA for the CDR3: TGCGCCAACCTGATACCGGGACAGTTAAATTCACCCCTCCACTTT.

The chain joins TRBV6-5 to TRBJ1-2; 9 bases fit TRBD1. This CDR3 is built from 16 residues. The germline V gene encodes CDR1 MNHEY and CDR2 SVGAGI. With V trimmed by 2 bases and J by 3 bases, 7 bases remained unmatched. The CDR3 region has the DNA TGTGCCAGCAGTTACGCGGGGACAGGGAAAGACTATGGCTACACCTTC. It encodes CASSYAGTGKDYGYTF.

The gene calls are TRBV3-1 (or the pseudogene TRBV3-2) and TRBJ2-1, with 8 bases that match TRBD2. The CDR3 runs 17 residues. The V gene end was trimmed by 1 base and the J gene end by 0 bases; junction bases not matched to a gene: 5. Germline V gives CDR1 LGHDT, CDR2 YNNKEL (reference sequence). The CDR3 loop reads CASSQVRRGDSYNEQFF. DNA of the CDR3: TGTGCCAGCAGCCAAGTTAGGCGGGGGGACTCCTACAATGAGCAGTTCTTC.

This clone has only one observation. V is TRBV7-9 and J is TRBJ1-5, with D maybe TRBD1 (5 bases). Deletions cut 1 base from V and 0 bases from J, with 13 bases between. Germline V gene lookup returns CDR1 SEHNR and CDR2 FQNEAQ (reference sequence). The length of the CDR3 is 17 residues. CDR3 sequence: CASSLGWGNYSNQPQHF. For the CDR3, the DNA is TGTGCCAGCAGCTTAGGGTGGGGCAATTATAGCAATCAGCCCCAGCATTTT.

Here the CDR3 reads CASRTGGSEKLFF. CDR3 nucleotides: TGTGCCAGCAGGACAGGGGGCAGTGAAAAACTGTTTTTT. The rearrangement uses TRBV28 and TRBJ1-4; 10 bases agree with TRBD1. In germline, CDR1 is MDHEN, CDR2 SYDVKM. With 6 bases clipped from V and 7 bases from J, the junction kept 2 bases outside the gene matches. This CDR3 region has 13 residues.

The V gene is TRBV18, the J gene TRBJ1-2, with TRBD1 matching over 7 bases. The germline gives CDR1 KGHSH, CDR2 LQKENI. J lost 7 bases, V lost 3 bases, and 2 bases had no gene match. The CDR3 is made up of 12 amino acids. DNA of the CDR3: TGTGCCAGCTCACCGTACAGGGGTGGCTACACCTTC. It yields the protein CASSPYRGGYTF.

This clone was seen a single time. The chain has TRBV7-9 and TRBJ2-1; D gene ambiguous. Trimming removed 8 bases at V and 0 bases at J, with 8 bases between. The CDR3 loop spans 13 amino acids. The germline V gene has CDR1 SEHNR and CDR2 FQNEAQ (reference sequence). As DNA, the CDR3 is TGTGCCAGCGATCTGAGCTCCTACAATGAGCAGTTCTTC. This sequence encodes CASDLSSYNEQFF.

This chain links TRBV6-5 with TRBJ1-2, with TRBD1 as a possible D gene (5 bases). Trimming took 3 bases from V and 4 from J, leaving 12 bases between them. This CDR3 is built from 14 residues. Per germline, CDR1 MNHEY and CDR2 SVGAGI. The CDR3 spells CASSYSGTVYGYTF. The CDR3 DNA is TGTGCCAGCAGTTATAGCGGGACGGTCTATGGCTACACCTTC.

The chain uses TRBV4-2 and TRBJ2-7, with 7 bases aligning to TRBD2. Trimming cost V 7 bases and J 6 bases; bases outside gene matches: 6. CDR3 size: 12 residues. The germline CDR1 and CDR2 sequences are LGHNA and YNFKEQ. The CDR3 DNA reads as TGTGCCAGCATCCTGCCGGGAGGCGAGCAGTACTTC. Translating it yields CASILPGGEQYF.

Here the CDR3 reads CASSLSPAGNYGYTF. CDR3 coding DNA: TGTGCCAGCAGTTTATCCCCTGCCGGGAACTATGGCTACACCTTC. The genes are TRBV27 and TRBJ1-2; D uncertain. CDR1 MNHEY and CDR2 SMNVEV come from the germline V gene (reference sequence). The CDR3 is 15 amino acids. Trimming took off 0 bases at V and 2 bases at J, with 10 bases between the two ends.

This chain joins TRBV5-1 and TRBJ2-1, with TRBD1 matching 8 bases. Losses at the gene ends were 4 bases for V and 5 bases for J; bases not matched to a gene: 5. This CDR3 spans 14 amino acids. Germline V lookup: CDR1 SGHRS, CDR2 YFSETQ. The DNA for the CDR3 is TGCGCCAGCAGCGTCCGGACAGGGCACAATGAGCAGTTCTTC. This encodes CASSVRTGHNEQFF.

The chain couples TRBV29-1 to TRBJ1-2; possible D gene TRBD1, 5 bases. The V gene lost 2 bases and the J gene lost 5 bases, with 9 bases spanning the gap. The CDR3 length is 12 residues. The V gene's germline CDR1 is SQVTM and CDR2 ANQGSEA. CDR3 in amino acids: CSVELDSYGYTF. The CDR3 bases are TGCAGCGTTGAATTAGACAGTTATGGCTACACCTTC. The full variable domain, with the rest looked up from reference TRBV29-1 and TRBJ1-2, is SAVISQKPSRDICQRGTSLTIQCQVDSQVTMMFWYRQQPGQSLTLIATANQGSEATYESGFVIDKFPISRPNLTFSTLTVSNMSPEDSSIYLCSVELDSYGYTFGSGTRLTVV.

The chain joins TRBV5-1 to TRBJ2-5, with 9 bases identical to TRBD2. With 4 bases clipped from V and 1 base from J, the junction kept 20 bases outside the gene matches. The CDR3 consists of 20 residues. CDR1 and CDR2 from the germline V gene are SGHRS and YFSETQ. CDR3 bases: TGCGCCAGCAGCCGCGGGTCGAGCGGGGGGCCCCTAAATACCCAAGAGACCCAGTACTTC. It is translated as CASSRGSSGGPLNTQETQYF.

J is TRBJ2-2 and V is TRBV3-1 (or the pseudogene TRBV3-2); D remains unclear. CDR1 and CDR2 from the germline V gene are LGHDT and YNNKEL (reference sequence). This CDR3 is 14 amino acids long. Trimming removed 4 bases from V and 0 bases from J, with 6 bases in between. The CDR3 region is CASSPPANTGELFF. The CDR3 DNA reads TGTGCCAGCAGCCCCCCAGCGAACACCGGGGAGCTGTTTTTT.

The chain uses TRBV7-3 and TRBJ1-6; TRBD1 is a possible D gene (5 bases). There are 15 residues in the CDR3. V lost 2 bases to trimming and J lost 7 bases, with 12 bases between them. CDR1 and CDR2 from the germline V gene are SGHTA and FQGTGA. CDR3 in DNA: TGTGCCAGCAGCTTATCGGGTCAGGGCAATTCACCCCTCCACTTT. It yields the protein CASSLSGQGNSPLHF.